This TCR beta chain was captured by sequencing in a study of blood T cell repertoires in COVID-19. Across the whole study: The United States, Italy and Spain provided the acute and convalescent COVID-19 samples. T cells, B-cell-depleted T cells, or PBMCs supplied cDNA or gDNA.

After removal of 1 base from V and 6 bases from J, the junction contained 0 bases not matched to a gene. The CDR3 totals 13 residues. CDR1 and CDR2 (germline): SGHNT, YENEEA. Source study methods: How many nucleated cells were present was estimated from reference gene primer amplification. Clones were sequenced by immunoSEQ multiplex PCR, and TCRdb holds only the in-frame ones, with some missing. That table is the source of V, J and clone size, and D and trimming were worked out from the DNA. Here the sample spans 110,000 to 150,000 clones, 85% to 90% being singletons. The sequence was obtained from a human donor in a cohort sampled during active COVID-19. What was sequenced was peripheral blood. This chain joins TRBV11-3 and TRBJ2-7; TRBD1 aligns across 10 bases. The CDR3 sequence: CASSLGTGGEQYF. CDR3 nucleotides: TGTGCCAGCAGCTTAGGGACAGGGGGCGAGCAGTACTTC.